The 6 T cell receptor beta chains in this list originate from one sample, sequenced in a study of T cell repertoires in cytomegalovirus infection. MiXCR, run by TCRdb on the reads, gives a single entry per CDR3 protein. The table shows 480,000 or so distinct CDR3 sequences, with around 10% occurring only once. Sequenced: PBMCs. The receptors originated from a human donor in good health (CMV status not recorded). Some clones in this sample may be carry-over from other donors' samples.

This clonotype was observed many times. The V and J genes are TRBV28 and TRBJ2-3; 9 bases are a match to TRBD2. Germline V CDR1 and CDR2: MDHEN, SYDVKM. With V trimmed by 10 bases and J by 2 bases, 10 bases remained unmatched. The CDR3 consists of 15 residues. CDR3 nucleotide sequence: TGTGCCACCTCACTAGCGGGCCCGACCACAGATACGCAGTATTTT. This sequence encodes CATSLAGPTTDTQYF.

The rearrangement links TRBV10-3 to TRBJ2-1; D perhaps matches TRBD1 (6 bases). V dropped 3 bases and J dropped 3 bases, with 6 bases sitting between them. Looked up from germline, CDR1 is ENHRY and CDR2 is SYGVKD. The CDR3 is 13 amino acids. This CDR3 is CAISDRGYNEQFF. CDR3 bases: TGTGCCATCAGTGACAGGGGCTACAATGAGCAGTTCTTC.

J is TRBJ1-1 and V is TRBV14; maybe TRBD1 (5 bases). CDR1 and CDR2 from the germline V gene are SGHDN and FVKESK. The length of the CDR3 is 13 residues. V lost 2 bases and J lost 6, with 10 bases in between. The CDR3 spells CASSQITGSEAFF. The CDR3 DNA reads TGTGCCAGCAGCCAAATTACAGGCTCTGAAGCTTTCTTT.

The chain couples TRBV25-1 to TRBJ2-7; D gene uncertain. CDR1 is MGHDK, CDR2 SYGVNS, per germline. V was pared by 7 bases and J by 0 bases, with 10 bases between. The CDR3 sequence is 13 residues long. CDR3: CASTDDVSYEQYF. CDR3 DNA sequence: TGTGCCAGCACCGACGATGTCTCCTACGAGCAGTACTTC.

This clonotype was counted at least ten times. The gene calls are TRBV5-8 and TRBJ2-1; 7 nucleotides align to TRBD1. J gave up 4 bases and V 4 bases, and 14 bases lay outside the gene matches. CDR3 length: 17 amino acids. Germline CDR1 is SGHTS and CDR2 is YDEGEE. CDR3 in amino acids: CASSLRSGGPPYNEQFF. Written as DNA, the CDR3 is TGTGCCAGCAGCCTGAGGTCAGGGGGACCTCCTTACAATGAGCAGTTCTTC. The full variable domain, completed using reference TRBV5-8 and TRBJ2-1, is EAGVTQSPTHLIKTRGQQATLRCSPISGHTSVYWYQQALGLGLQFLLWYDEGEERNRGNFPPRFSGRQFPNYSSELNVNALELEDSALYLCASSLRSGGPPYNEQFFGPGTRLTVL.

This clonotype appeared a few times. The rearrangement joins TRBV19 to TRBJ2-3, with 7 positions matching TRBD1. V dropped 5 bases and J dropped 5; count of bases not matched to a gene: 7. CDR1 and CDR2 from the germline V gene are LNHDA and SQIVND (reference sequence). The CDR3 loop spans 14 amino acids. CDR3 nucleotide sequence: TGTGCCAGTAGTCTAAGGACAGGCGAAGATACGCAGTATTTT. Protein: CASSLRTGEDTQYF.